These 13 T cell receptor beta chains were sequenced from one sample in a study of cytomegalovirus exposure and HLA in healthy donors. The PCR had 60 Vbeta and 13 Jbeta primers. This table comes from immunoSEQ multiplex PCR, and its TCRdb copy is limited to in-frame clones, with some not included. This sample's clone table lists about 120,000 clones. Sequenced input: PBMCs. The source is a man in his forties in good health and CMV-seropositive.

V usage is TRBV5-6 and J usage is TRBJ1-2, with D uncertain. V was trimmed by 2 bases and J by 3 bases, leaving 2 bases between them. Germline lookup yields CDR1 SGHDT and CDR2 YYEEEE. This CDR3 is 11 amino acids long. The CDR3 loop is CASSFDYGYTF. In DNA form, the CDR3 reads TGTGCCAGCAGCTTCGACTATGGCTACACCTTC.

V and J are TRBV4-1 and TRBJ2-5, with 7 nucleotides matching TRBD2. The V gene's germline CDR1 is MGHRA and CDR2 YSYEKL. V shed 4 bases and J 6 bases; nucleotides not matched to a gene: 14. This CDR3 is built from 16 residues. CDR3 DNA sequence: TGCGCCAGCAGCCTTGTCTCGGAGCAGCGGGACCAGACCCAGTACTTC. Amino acid sequence: CASSLVSEQRDQTQYF.

This sequence joins TRBV9 and TRBJ2-7, with TRBD2 matching over 14 bases. Germline loops: CDR1 SGDLS, CDR2 YYNGEE. CDR3 length: 15 amino acids. Trimming cost V 0 bases and J 5 bases; bases outside gene matches: 1. In nucleotides, the CDR3 is TGTGCCAGCAGCGTAGCGGGACTAGCGGGAGACGAGCAGTACTTC. Protein sequence: CASSVAGLAGDEQYF.

As concerns this clone: One junction end does not reproduce the germline sequence, and a read error may be involved. The chain employs TRBV15 and TRBJ1-1; D may be TRBD1 (5 bases). The CDR3 covers 18 residues. Germline loops: CDR1 LNHNV, CDR2 YYDKDF (reference sequence). The CDR3 DNA reads as TGTGCCACCAACAGAGAAACGGGACTCTTGGAGGTGAACACTGAAGCTTTCTTT. Translated: CATNRETGLLEVNTEAFF.

V usage is TRBV27 and J usage is TRBJ1-2; 10 bases are a match to TRBD1. CDR3 size: 14 residues. CDR1 MNHEY and CDR2 SMNVEV come from the germline V gene (reference sequence). The trim removed 6 bases at V and 8 bases at J, leaving 9 bases unmatched. CDR3 coding DNA: TGTGCCAGCAGAAAGGACAGGGGGGGTAAGGGCTACACCTTC. Translating it yields CASRKDRGGKGYTF.

The chain has TRBV19 and TRBJ1-4; D might be TRBD1 (5 bases). The CDR3 has 15 amino acids. CDR1 is LNHDA and CDR2 is SQIVND in the germline V gene (reference sequence). Trimming cost V 3 bases and J 2 bases, with 10 bases left between them. This chain's CDR3 is CASSIDRSTNEKLFF. CDR3 sequence (DNA): TGTGCCAGTAGTATCGACAGATCCACTAATGAAAAACTGTTTTTT.

This chain links TRBV27 with TRBJ2-7; 8 bases line up with TRBD2. There are 15 residues in the CDR3. The V and J ends lost 4 bases and 1 base, in that order; junction bases with no gene match: 6. The germline V gene has CDR1 MNHEY and CDR2 SMNVEV (reference sequence). This chain's CDR3 is CASSYGRAGSYEQYF. The CDR3 bases are TGTGCCAGCAGTTACGGGAGGGCCGGATCCTACGAGCAGTACTTC.

The rearrangement links TRBV28 to TRBJ1-5; possible D gene TRBD1, 6 bases. Germline V gene lookup returns CDR1 MDHEN and CDR2 SYDVKM. This CDR3 comprises 17 residues. V was cut by 2 bases and J by 1 base, with 15 bases left in between. The CDR3: CASSLQGIRSSNQPQHF. The CDR3 DNA sequence: TGTGCCAGCAGTTTACAGGGGATTAGGTCGAGCAATCAGCCCCAGCATTTT.

The chain joins TRBV29-1 to TRBJ2-1; D unresolved. This CDR3 contains 12 residues. Trimming took off 4 bases at V and 5 bases at J, with 9 bases between the two ends. Per germline, CDR1 SQVTM and CDR2 ANQGSEA. The CDR3 reads CSVGQANNEQFF. The CDR3 DNA is TGCAGCGTTGGGCAGGCTAACAATGAGCAGTTCTTC.

The chain recombines TRBV7-2 with TRBJ1-5, with D possibly TRBD1 on 5 matching bases. The CDR3 is made up of 13 amino acids. Germline loops: CDR1 SGHTA, CDR2 FQGNSA. Trimming removed 5 bases at V and 6 bases at J, with 11 bases between. As DNA, the CDR3 is TGTGCCAGCAGCGCCGATAGGGGTCAGCCCCAGCATTTT. Its protein product is CASSADRGQPQHF. Filled out from reference TRBV7-2 and TRBJ1-5, the complete variable domain reads GAGVSQSPSNKVTEKGKDVELRCDPISGHTALYWYRQSLGQGLEFLIYFQGNSAPDKSGLPSDRFSAERTGGSVSTLTIQRTQQEDSAVYLCASSADRGQPQHFGDGTRLSIL.

The chain uses TRBV29-1 and TRBJ1-2; 7 bases line up with TRBD1. This CDR3 comprises 16 residues. Germline V gives CDR1 SQVTM, CDR2 ANQGSEA. Trimming took 8 bases from V and 7 from J; bases not matched to a gene: 22. CDR3 amino acids: CSIRSSRQGAKVGYTF. The CDR3 nucleotides are TGCAGCATTAGATCCAGCCGACAGGGAGCTAAGGTTGGCTACACCTTC.

The V and J genes are TRBV15 and TRBJ1-2; D gene unclear. The CDR3 is 14 residues long. The V gene lost 1 base and the J gene lost 2 bases, with 8 bases spanning the gap. Germline values: CDR1 LNHNV, CDR2 YYDKDF (reference sequence). CDR3 nucleotide sequence: TGTGCCACCAGCAGAGTTCCCCCGAACTATGGCTACACCTTC. It translates to CATSRVPPNYGYTF.

V gene TRBV27 combines with J gene TRBJ2-6; D is undetermined. Between the trimmed V and J ends, which lost 3 bases and 2 bases, there was a span of 11 bases. Germline assignment: CDR1 MNHEY and CDR2 SMNVEV (reference sequence). CDR3 length equals 16 residues. As DNA, the CDR3 is TGTGCCAGCAGTTTCTACCCCTCAACTGGGGCCAACGTCCTGACTTTC. Translation: CASSFYPSTGANVLTF.